These 25 T cell receptor beta chains originate from one sample sequenced in a study of shared clonotypes between healthy human individuals. TCRdb keeps only in-frame clones here, not all; method: immunoSEQ multiplex PCR. The data hold around 2,000,000 clones, with approximately 94% observed a single time. CD45RO-negative cells were positively selected for CCR7, leaving out terminally differentiated effector memory CD45RA+ cells. Sequencing was performed on naive CD8+ T cells sorted from blood. Source of these receptors: a man between 18 and 35 years old in good health.

This clone showed up just once. The chain links TRBV6-5 to TRBJ1-1; the D gene is possibly TRBD1 (5 bases). Trimming took 6 bases from V and 8 from J, leaving 22 bases between them. Germline CDR1 is MNHEY and CDR2 is SVGAGI. The CDR3 covers 15 residues. DNA of the CDR3: TGTGCCAGCAGGAATCGGGGCCGGACCCCCCCAGAAGCTTTCTTT. Its protein is CASRNRGRTPPEAFF.

V is TRBV19 and J is TRBJ1-2; D gene uncertain. The ends were cut back, 4 bases at V and 1 base at J, with 13 bases in the middle. The V gene's germline CDR1 is LNHDA and CDR2 SQIVND (reference sequence). This CDR3 region has 15 residues. This CDR3 is CASSSIGLSNYGYTF. The CDR3 DNA sequence: TGTGCCAGTAGTAGTATTGGACTGAGTAACTATGGCTACACCTTC.

The gene calls are TRBV5-4 and TRBJ1-1; tentatively, D is TRBD1 (5 bases). With 2 bases removed from V and 4 bases from J, the gap between germline ends came to 9 bases. Germline V gene lookup returns CDR1 SGHNT and CDR2 YYREEE (reference sequence). CDR3 length: 13 amino acids. The CDR3 bases are TGTGCCAGCAGCTTCGCGGGGGTCACTGAAGCTTTCTTT. Translated: CASSFAGVTEAFF. Full variable domain (remainder filled in from reference TRBV5-4 and TRBJ1-1): ETGVTQSPTHLIKTRGQQVTLRCSSQSGHNTVSWYQQALGQGPQFIFQYYREEENGRGNFPPRFSGLQFPNYSSELNVNALELDDSALYLCASSFAGVTEAFFGQGTRLTVV.

CDR3 loop: CASSQRFVLAGVNTGELFF. In nucleotides, the CDR3 is TGTGCCAGCAGCCAAAGATTTGTTCTAGCGGGAGTTAACACCGGGGAGCTGTTTTTT. The rearrangement uses TRBV4-2 and TRBJ2-2; 10 bases fit TRBD2. V shed 2 bases and J 2 bases; nucleotides not matched to a gene: 11. The length of the CDR3 is 19 residues. From germline, CDR1 is LGHNA and CDR2 YNFKEQ.

This clone was seen once. The V and J genes are TRBV10-3 and TRBJ2-5; TRBD1 matches 12 bases. The CDR3 spans 16 residues. V lost 2 bases, J lost 5 bases, and 6 bases stayed unmatched. Germline lookup yields CDR1 ENHRY and CDR2 SYGVKD. The CDR3 coding sequence is TGTGCCATCAGTGAGCCGGGACAGGGGGCGCGGGAGACCCAGTACTTC. It is translated as CAISEPGQGARETQYF.

Of note for this clone: Other DNA sequences of this sample code for an identical CDR3. This sequence joins TRBV5-1 and TRBJ2-7; TRBD1 matches 8 bases. Germline CDR1 reads SGHRS; CDR2 reads YFSETQ. Trimming at V came to 4 bases and at J to 2 bases, leaving 5 bases not matched to a gene. CDR3 size: 14 residues. The CDR3 region has the DNA TGCGCCAGCAGCCCCGGGACAGGAACCTACGAGCAGTACTTC. Translated, it gives CASSPGTGTYEQYF. Based on the CDR3 plus reference TRBV5-1 and TRBJ2-7, the full variable domain is KAGVTQTPRYLIKTRGQQVTLSCSPISGHRSVSWYQQTPGQGLQFLFEYFSETQRNKGNFPGRFSGRQFSNSRSEMNVSTLELGDSALYLCASSPGTGTYEQYFGPGTRLTVT.

The J gene is TRBJ1-1, the V gene TRBV7-8; 7 positions match TRBD1. CDR3 length: 14 amino acids. V shed 3 bases, J shed 1 base, and the junction held 2 bases outside the gene matches. The V gene's germline CDR1 is SGHVS and CDR2 FQNEAQ. CDR3 sequence reads: CASSFRQGNTEAFF. CDR3 DNA sequence: TGTGCCAGCAGCTTTAGACAGGGGAACACTGAAGCTTTCTTT.

The chain recombines TRBV5-4 with TRBJ2-4, with no clear D. This CDR3 spans 11 amino acids. In germline, CDR1 is SGHNT, CDR2 YYREEE (reference sequence). V shed 0 bases and J shed 10 bases, with 5 bases lying between them. CDR3 DNA sequence: TGTGCCAGCAGCTTGGCCGGGATTCAGTACTTC. Translating it yields CASSLAGIQYF. Full variable domain (missing parts from reference TRBV5-4 and TRBJ2-4): ETGVTQSPTHLIKTRGQQVTLRCSSQSGHNTVSWYQQALGQGPQFIFQYYREEENGRGNFPPRFSGLQFPNYSSELNVNALELDDSALYLCASSLAGIQYFGAGTRLSVL.

The chain employs TRBV4-3 and TRBJ2-5, with TRBD2 matching over 10 bases. Per the germline V gene, CDR1 is LGHNA and CDR2 is YSLEER. The J segment lost 7 bases and the V segment lost 0 bases, leaving 14 bases of the junction unmatched. The CDR3 totals 18 residues. CDR3 nucleotides: TGCGCCAGCAGCCAAGATTCCAATCTAGCGGGAGTCGGGGGGACCCAGTACTTC. This sequence encodes CASSQDSNLAGVGGTQYF.

The chain links TRBV5-6 to TRBJ2-7; 9 bases line up with TRBD2. V was clipped by 4 bases and J by 5 bases; unmatched bases: 7. The CDR3 totals 14 residues. Germline V gene data show CDR1 as SGHDT and CDR2 as YYEEEE. In nucleotides, the CDR3 is TGTGCCAGCAGCACCGGGACTAGCTTGCACGAGCAGTACTTC. Protein product: CASSTGTSLHEQYF.

V gene TRBV27 combines with J gene TRBJ1-2, with D unclear. The CDR3 extends over 12 amino acids. Germline loops: CDR1 MNHEY, CDR2 SMNVEV (reference sequence). The V gene lost 6 bases and the J gene lost 5 bases, with 10 bases spanning the gap. The DNA for the CDR3 is TGTGCCAGCAGCAGAGGACTTTATGGCTACACCTTC. It specifies CASSRGLYGYTF.

The count of this clone is one. The same CDR3 also results from other DNA sequences found in this sample. The rearrangement links TRBV5-6 to TRBJ2-7; 9 bases line up with TRBD1. The CDR3 is 14 amino acids. V lost 2 bases to trimming and J lost 4 bases; unmatched junction nucleotides: 4. The germline CDR1 and CDR2 sequences are SGHDT and YYEEEE. The CDR3 DNA is TGTGCCAGCAGCTTCGGGACAGGGTATTACGAGCAGTACTTC. Translating it yields CASSFGTGYYEQYF.

The chain combines TRBV5-4 with TRBJ2-7; TRBD1 matches 7 bases. The length of the CDR3 is 13 residues. V was pared by 4 bases and J by 4 bases, with 5 bases of the junction left unmatched. CDR1 is SGHNT and CDR2 is YYREEE in the germline V gene (reference sequence). The CDR3 here is CASSTGTAYEQYF. The CDR3 DNA sequence: TGTGCCAGCAGCACCGGGACAGCTTACGAGCAGTACTTC.

The gene calls are TRBV5-6 and TRBJ1-3, with 8 bases fitting TRBD1. This CDR3 region has 15 residues. Germline assignment: CDR1 SGHDT and CDR2 YYEEEE. Germline trimming cut 4 bases from V and 3 bases from J; bases unmatched to any gene: 6. CDR3 amino acids: CASSGSGTGGNTIYF. The CDR3 DNA sequence: TGTGCCAGCAGCGGGTCGGGGACAGGTGGAAACACCATATATTTT.

CDR3 nucleotides: TGTGCCAGCAGCCCTATAGGGGGGCTCTCCGAGCAGTACTTC. Residues: CASSPIGGLSEQYF. The chain links TRBV27 to TRBJ2-7; D is perhaps TRBD1 or TRBD2 (6 bases each). CDR3 length: 14 residues. Deletions cut 6 bases from V and 6 bases from J, with 18 bases between. The V gene's germline CDR1 is MNHEY and CDR2 SMNVEV (reference sequence).

The rearrangement links TRBV10-2 to TRBJ1-4; 8 bases match TRBD1. Germline CDR1 reads WSHSY; CDR2 reads SAAADI. V shed 3 bases, J shed 4 bases, and the junction held 1 base outside the gene matches. The CDR3 spans 14 residues. CDR3 coding DNA: TGCGCCAGCAGTGACGACAGGGGTAATGAAAAACTGTTTTTT. Encoded protein: CASSDDRGNEKLFF.

V is TRBV11-2 and J is TRBJ2-5; 9 bases fit TRBD2. CDR1 SGHAT and CDR2 FQNNGV come from the germline V gene. V trimming: 5 bases; J trimming: 2 bases; junction bases outside the gene matches: 12. This CDR3 is built from 17 residues. CDR3 region: CASSPLGQRGEQETQYF. CDR3 bases: TGTGCCAGCAGCCCCCTTGGCCAGCGGGGGGAGCAAGAGACCCAGTACTTC.

In its sample, this clone was seen once. The rearrangement uses TRBV7-9 and TRBJ2-5, with D tentatively TRBD1 (7 bases). The length of the CDR3 is 14 residues. Trimming took 3 bases from V and 2 from J, leaving 10 bases between them. From germline, CDR1 is SEHNR and CDR2 FQNEAQ (reference sequence). CDR3 amino acids: CASSLRGQQETQYF. DNA for the CDR3: TGTGCCAGCAGCTTGCGGGGACAGCAAGAGACCCAGTACTTC.

The gene calls are TRBV5-6 and TRBJ2-7; D unclear. Germline CDR1 SGHDT, CDR2 YYEEEE. Trimming left V 3 bases short and J 3 bases short, with 13 bases between. This CDR3 comprises 14 residues. As DNA, the CDR3 is TGTGCCAGCAGCTCCGACGGACCCTACTACGAGCAGTACTTC. Translated: CASSSDGPYYEQYF.

This sequence joins TRBV4-3 and TRBJ1-1; D uncertain. The CDR3 consists of 15 residues. V lost 2 bases and J 0 bases, leaving 10 bases between the germline ends. Germline V gene lookup returns CDR1 LGHNA and CDR2 YSLEER. The CDR3 nucleotides read TGCGCCAGCAGCCAATCAGGATCACTGAACACTGAAGCTTTCTTT. Encoded protein: CASSQSGSLNTEAFF.

This clone was found once. J is TRBJ2-7 and V is TRBV4-3; unclear D gene. The CDR3 covers 15 residues. Germline V gene sequence: CDR1 LGHNA, CDR2 YSLEER. Trimming removed 1 base at V and 2 bases at J, with 12 bases between. Here the CDR3 reads CASSQGSSNTYEQYF. The CDR3 DNA reads TGCGCCAGCAGCCAAGGCTCCTCTAATACCTACGAGCAGTACTTC.

J is TRBJ2-3 and V is TRBV19; D is ambiguous. The CDR3 extends over 13 amino acids. CDR1 is LNHDA and CDR2 is SQIVND in the germline V gene (reference sequence). Trimming cost V 3 bases and J 9 bases, with 13 bases left between them. CDR3 loop: CASSILPRETQYF. CDR3 coding DNA: TGTGCCAGTAGTATCCTTCCCCGAGAAACGCAGTATTTT.

Details on this clone: The identical CDR3 is also encoded by other nucleotide sequences in the sample. This chain links TRBV28 with TRBJ1-5; 9 bases are a match to TRBD1. Trimming cost V 5 bases and J 5 bases; bases outside gene matches: 4. Germline-derived CDR1 and CDR2 are MDHEN and SYDVKM. The CDR3 spans 14 residues. CDR3 DNA sequence: TGTGCCAGCAGTCCCGGACAGGGGTATCAGCCCCAGCATTTT. It codes for CASSPGQGYQPQHF.

The chain joins TRBV25-1 to TRBJ1-6; possible D gene TRBD1, 6 bases. The CDR3 extends over 12 amino acids. V was clipped by 7 bases and J by 9 bases, with 10 bases between them. Per germline, CDR1 MGHDK and CDR2 SYGVNS. The CDR3 spells CASNTGSSPLHF. CDR3 DNA sequence: TGTGCCAGCAATACAGGGAGTTCACCCCTCCACTTT.

The chain links TRBV5-6 to TRBJ2-7; 7 positions match TRBD1. V shed 4 bases and J 2 bases; nucleotides not matched to a gene: 9. The germline gives CDR1 SGHDT, CDR2 YYEEEE. CDR3 length: 15 amino acids. The CDR3: CASSIGDQGAYEQYF. CDR3 nucleotide sequence: TGTGCCAGCAGCATAGGTGACCAGGGGGCCTACGAGCAGTACTTC.